This T cell receptor (beta chain) was observed in a study of OX40 agonist ivuxolimab in advanced cancers. In terms of the full investigation: Ivuxolimab, which targeted the costimulatory receptor OX40 (CD134), was an agonistic, fully human IgG2 monoclonal antibody. Intravenous ivuxolimab was administered to patients every 2 weeks at six dose levels: 0.01, 0.1, 0.3, 1.5, 3 and 10 mg/kg. Of the 50 to 55 dose-escalation patients, hepatocellular carcinoma was present in around 20, melanoma in about 15, renal cell carcinoma in 9 and head and neck cancer in 9. The dose-escalation cohort was 82.7% male with a mean age of approximately 59 years, ranging from roughly 23 to 85. Patients were allowed to have had prior anti-PD-1, anti-PD-L1 or anti-CTLA-4 therapy, and 30% to 40% of the dose-escalation patients had previously received checkpoint inhibitors. Three dose-escalation patients achieved partial responses, one with hepatocellular carcinoma and two with cutaneous melanoma. Peripheral TCRbeta sequencing was intended to test whether TCR sequence diversity was altered and clonal T-cell expansion was caused by ivuxolimab. The paper describes the monotherapy dose-escalation part (N ≈ 52 patients) of the phase I trial of ivuxolimab. The study at large found these results: After ivuxolimab, CD8+ T cells had more expanded clones than CD4+ T cells on average. Which antigens the clonally expanded peripheral T cells were specific for was not determined. Partial responders in the 0.1-3.0 mg/kg groups had among the lowest normalized peripheral clonal expansion, especially among CD8+ T cells. At doses of 0.1 to 3.0 mg/kg, clonal expansion of both CD4+ and CD8+ T cells in blood was seen between baseline and week 6. Low levels of normalized T-cell clonal expansion were also shown by some nonresponding patients.

Patients with a history of autoimmune disease or receiving systemic immunosuppression were excluded from the trial. Peripheral blood for TCR sequencing was collected from all dose cohorts at baseline, on cycle 4 day 1, and on cycle 7 day 1. Samples were obtained from an open-label, multicenter, first-in-human phase I dose-escalation trial of ivuxolimab. Adults with locally advanced or metastatic head and neck squamous cell, hepatocellular, melanoma or renal cell carcinoma were enrolled in the trial. Before TCR sequencing, CD4+ T cells and CD8+ T cells from peripheral blood were sorted into separate populations. About this clone itself: It lacks a known antigen. No much larger clonotype is one base removed from it; base qualities were not supplied.

To sequence the TCRbeta CDR3 region, genomic DNA was isolated from the sorted cells. TCRbeta CDR3 regions were sequenced using the immunoSEQ Assay. Imported from immuneACCESS, the table was reduced by TCRdb to in-frame sequences with V and J called. These copies leave out some clones; in studies compared against another copy, an unresolved V gene accounts for under half, and the cause of the remainder is not known. This sample comprises tens of thousands of clones, about 88% of them detected only once. The top ten clonotypes cover just under 2.5% of the sample. Trimming costs V 4 bases and J 5 bases, and their ends lie 11 bases apart. Per the germline V gene, ENHRY is the CDR1 and SYGVKD is the CDR2. The CDR3 measures 14 amino acids from cysteine to phenylalanine. Only the CDR3 part of the read is kept: 42 bases, read in frame from the first base.

The sequence derives from an adult with an advanced solid tumor such as melanoma, head and neck, liver or kidney cancer. In this chain, TRBV10-3 is recombined with TRBJ2-2; no D gene is confidently identified. This specimen was CD4+ or CD8+ T cells sorted from blood, taken in a trial of the OX40 agonist ivuxolimab. Here the CDR3 is given as CAISVAVPTGELFF. The bases read TGTGCCATCAGTGTAGCAGTTCCTACCGGGGAGCTGTTTTTT.